Sequencing of this T cell receptor (beta chain) was carried out in a study of shared clonotypes between healthy human individuals (TCRdb year 2020). About the study as a whole: The cohort comprised a couple of women and three men aged 18 to 49 years. Per donor, leukapheresis produced somewhere between about 0.8 and 9 billion PBMCs. To estimate repertoire size and how much clonotype sharing occurs between individuals, the study deeply sequenced the blood TCR repertoires of roughly 5 healthy adults. To increase sequencing depth and limit assay-specific biases, different laboratories used diverse techniques to prepare libraries and sequence TCR repertoires. For each donor, CD4 naive and CD4 memory were each run on three plates, CD8 naive on two plates, and CD8 memory on one plate. Study-wide conclusions, independent of this receptor: Pairwise subsampling led to the expectation that sequencing depth would affect the degree of clonotype sharing among donors. Because the study included only a small number of donors, the genetic and exposure-history diversity represented was limited. Sampling was restricted to blood, and TCR repertoires in tissues likely differ from the TCR repertoires found in blood. When a handful of donors were compared, the shared fraction of clonotypes was about 5% for naive CD4, about 4% for naive CD8, more than 2% for memory CD4, and around 0.4% for memory CD8. Even with the large sequencing depth, rarefaction of the sorted-subset datasets indicated that sequencing was incomplete. Compared with non-shared clonotypes, clonotypes shared by all four sorted-subset donors had higher generation probabilities. Estimated clonotype richness was generally larger for naive than for memory subsets.

Using the deep immunoSEQ assay, multiplex PCR amplified TCR CDR3 regions from genomic DNA. Extracted genomic DNA from each cell subset was spread evenly across all wells of several immunoSEQ 96-well plates, with each plate serving as a replicate. For sorted subsets, approximately 190 ng of genomic DNA, equivalent to around 31,000 T cell genomes, went into each replicate PCR. Purified libraries were quantified with a Qubit 3.0 fluorometer, sized on a Bioanalyzer 2100, and re-quantified with the KAPA Library Quantification kit. A separate single-read 150-cycle Illumina NextSeq 550 flow cell was used to sequence each immunoSEQ 96-well plate. In the authors' own workflow: The immunoSEQ output contained only junctional sequences without quality scores, so filtering could not match that applied to full-length reads. Sequences were annotated with PyIR, a Python wrapper for IgBLAST v1.9, and V/J genes and CDR3 were assigned using IMGT germline references. Any read was removed if the V/J assignment was weak (E-value above 1e-6), the CDR3 was missing, or the read contained stop codons, out-of-frame junctions, or ambiguous translated residues. V3J clonotypes were defined as sequences sharing an identical inferred V gene, J gene, and CDR3 amino acid sequence. To compute the percentage overlap between repertoires, the number of shared unique clonotypes was divided by the size of the smaller repertoire. RTK rarefaction, the Chao1 estimator, and Recon v2.1 estimates of unobserved clonotypes were used to assess repertoire richness. Generation probabilities for all TCRbeta clonotypes obtained by the gDNA method from a handful of donors were computed using OLGA. In its TCRdb copy, this immuneACCESS table keeps in-frame sequences only and misses some clones. Where compared with another copy, unresolved V genes explain less than half of these, and the others have no known cause. V and J calls plus clone size are reproduced from that table; the DNA served to infer D and trimming. This sample gives millions of clones in total; about 95% of them show up just once. Clones ranked in the top ten supply around 1.1% of the sample.

V and J are truncated by 0 bases and 2 bases respectively, leaving an intervening sequence of 11 bases. The CDR1 and CDR2 encoded by the germline V gene are WSHSY and SAAADI. The CDR3 sequence holds 16 residues, the cysteine and phenylalanine included. Only CDR3 DNA is held: 48 bases, read in frame from base 1. CD8 naive samples consisted of CD45RO-negative cells that were positively selected for CCR7, yielding a CD45RA+CCR7+ population without TemRA cells. The donors were healthy, HIV-negative adults who had no recently reported acute infections or vaccinations. Only Caucasian adults living in Nashville, Tennessee, USA were represented among the donors. Blood was collected by leukapheresis, and PBMCs were isolated by Ficoll-Histopaque density gradient centrifugation and then cryopreserved in liquid nitrogen vapor phase. Analytical flow cytometry was used to check the purity and quantity of every magnetically sorted T cell population. Genomic DNA was isolated from each sorted fraction and quantified by UV absorbance on a Nanodrop 2000c.

A note on this clone: Its target antigen remains unknown. The input lacks base qualities; no much larger clone sits a single base away.

The specimen sequenced was naive CD8+ T cells sorted from blood. In light of the paper, this sample's cell subset or site label describes: CD45RA+CCR7+. The chain is encoded by TRBV10-2 joined to TRBJ2-1; the D gene could be TRBD1 or TRBD2, each one agreeing over 6 bases. The clonotype was recovered from a young man in good health. The CDR3 reads as follows: CASSESGGQAYNEQFF. The bases are TGCGCCAGCAGTGAGTCAGGGGGGCAGGCCTACAATGAGCAGTTCTTC.